The entry that follows covers one T cell receptor (beta chain) sequence. This clone's antigen is unknown. Nothing much larger sits one base from this clone, and base qualities are not available. What the time point label conveys for this sample: baseline before first vaccination. Vaccinee samples were obtained from the UK trials COV001 and COV002, which included a single-blind randomized controlled phase 2/3 trial of AZD1222 (ChAdOx1 nCoV-19) in healthy adults. For TCRbeta chain sequencing, PBMC samples were collected from trial participants at day 0 and at day 28 after the second dose. This entry belongs to a study of T cell responses to AZD1222 COVID-19 vaccine (dated by TCRdb to about 2021). For context, the study as a whole: AZD1222 recipients with second doses at about 4 weeks or about 12 weeks were pooled, because spike-specific TCR depth and breadth did not differ between schedules. Trial participants were enrolled by age into subgroups of 18-55, 56-69 and 70-plus years, and around 150, 28 and 57 TCR-sequenced participants, respectively, were included in these subgroups. A total of approximately 240 trial participants underwent TCR sequencing, of whom about 210 had received two doses of AZD1222 and 26 had received two doses of the MenACWY control vaccine. What the study reported, not specific to this receptor: After two AZD1222 doses, spike-specific TCR breadth and depth were significantly higher than at day 0 and than in MenACWY recipients. Participants were mostly white British, with more females than males. The authors suggested clonal diversity may have been underestimated. Reportedly, almost half of the unique spike-specific TCRs recognized epitopes lying outside the regions that are mutated in the B.1.351 and B.1.1.7 variants. No day 14 peak-response samples were available, so repertoires were characterized only after the peak T cell response. Conclusions about previously exposed vaccinees are limited, since just five to seven AZD1222 recipients were seropositive for SARS-CoV-2 at baseline. CD4 TCRs associated with the vaccine covered the entire spike protein, and the dominant responses were in regions 160-218 and 743-854. The 56-69-year group was small, and its depth increase did not reach significance, likely because of low power.

Inclusive of the bounding cysteine and phenylalanine, the CDR3 is 16 residues long. The CDR3 DNA has 48 bases and is translated from base 1. From the germline V gene (reference sequence), CDR1 is GTSNPN and CDR2 is SVGIG. V is cut by 4 bases and J by 0 bases, and the space between the germline ends is 15 bases. The CDR3 regions of human TCRbeta chains were subjected to immunosequencing. The original methods were these. TCRs in the repertoires were compared against a reference library of SARS-CoV-2-specific TCRs that had been generated with the MIRA antigen-specificity platform. Breadth meant the fraction of unique TCRs that were SARS-CoV-2-associated, whereas depth meant the fraction of total T cells that were SARS-CoV-2-associated. Using the MIRA data, each spike-specific TCR was assigned both to the spike region to which the TCR was reactive and to a CD4 or CD8 class. Log10-transformed breadth and depth values were compared by one-way ANOVA with Sidak's multiple comparisons tests. Sourced from immuneACCESS, this table was stored by TCRdb with only in-frame sequences that have V and J called. A share of the clones is absent; for the studies checked, an unresolved V gene accounts for under half, and the remainder has no known explanation. V, J and clone size derive from that table, while D and trimming were established from the DNA sequence. Present in this sample are roughly 100,000 clones, 88% of which were seen just once. The ten largest make up 20% to 25% of the sample.

The sequencing here drew on peripheral blood, taken on day 0 of AZD1222 vaccination. The TCR sequence derives from an adult in good health. The rearranged chain carries TRBV30 and TRBJ2-2; the D gene remains uncertain. The CDR3 region: CAWKLQRLTNTGELFF. In nucleotides, the sequence is TGTGCCTGGAAATTGCAGAGGCTGACGAACACCGGGGAGCTGTTTTTT.